A single sample is the source of the 24 T cell receptor beta chains below, sequenced in a study of blood T cell repertoires in COVID-19. Clones were sequenced by immunoSEQ multiplex PCR, and TCRdb holds only the in-frame ones, with some missing. The sample has tens of thousands of clones, 76% seen once. The material sequenced was peripheral blood. These receptors all come from a woman aged 45-65 years with active or convalescent COVID-19.

This clone was picked up a small number of times. This sample also contains other DNA sequences that code for the same CDR3. The chain carries TRBV5-5 and TRBJ2-5; possible D gene TRBD2, 5 bases. Germline V CDR1 and CDR2: SGHKS, YYEKEE (reference sequence). The V gene lost 1 base and the J gene lost 2 bases, with 6 bases spanning the gap. The CDR3 spans 13 residues. The CDR3 sequence: CASSLPGQETQYF. CDR3 in DNA: TGTGCCAGCAGCTTGCCGGGGCAAGAGACCCAGTACTTC.

The chain recombines TRBV25-1 with TRBJ2-5; a weak D match, TRBD1 (6 bases). The CDR3 has 14 amino acids. The V and J ends lost 4 bases and 1 base respectively, with 10 bases between them. Germline CDR1 is MGHDK and CDR2 is SYGVNS. For the CDR3, the DNA is TGTGCCAGCAGTGGACGGACAGTCCAAGAGACCCAGTACTTC. Its protein product is CASSGRTVQETQYF.

This clone was counted between two and nine times. The rearrangement uses TRBV6-2 or TRBV6-3 and TRBJ2-1; no clear D. Trimming left V 3 bases short and J 4 bases short, with 10 bases between. This CDR3 has 14 residues. The germline CDR1 and CDR2 sequences are MNHEY and SVGEGT. This CDR3 reads CASSYGLEYNEQFF. CDR3 in DNA: TGTGCCAGCAGTTATGGGCTTGAATACAATGAGCAGTTCTTC.

This chain joins TRBV18 and TRBJ2-2; D gene unclear. The V end lost 5 bases, the J end lost 4 bases, and 23 bases lay between the germline ends. CDR3 size: 18 residues. Per germline, CDR1 KGHSH and CDR2 LQKENI. The CDR3 sequence: CASSNALASQASTGELFF. The CDR3 bases are TGTGCCAGCTCAAACGCCCTCGCGTCCCAGGCGAGCACCGGGGAGCTGTTTTTT.

The chain employs TRBV4-1 and TRBJ2-7; possibly TRBD2 for D (5 bases). From germline, CDR1 is MGHRA and CDR2 YSYEKL. This CDR3 is 16 amino acids long. The V and J ends lost 0 bases and 2 bases respectively, with 14 bases between them. CDR3 loop: CASSQDIGGFPYEQYF. For the CDR3, the DNA is TGCGCCAGCAGCCAAGATATTGGCGGGTTTCCCTACGAGCAGTACTTC.

As to this clone: The junction departs from the called germline gene at one end, perhaps through a read error. V gene TRBV7-2 combines with J gene TRBJ1-5; the match to TRBD1 covers 9 bases. Germline CDR1 and CDR2: SGHTA and FQGNSA. The CDR3 consists of 15 residues. The CDR3 nucleotides are TGTGCCAGCAGCTTAATGGGACAGGGCAACCAGCCCCAGCATTTT. Amino acid sequence: CASSLMGQGNQPQHF.

The V call is TRBV11-1, the J call TRBJ1-1; D possibly corresponds to TRBD1 (5 bases). Germline V gene data show CDR1 as SGHAT and CDR2 as FQDESV (reference sequence). The CDR3 is made up of 13 amino acids. With 2 bases removed from V and 7 bases from J, the gap between germline ends came to 11 bases. This CDR3 is CASSLRAGDEAFF. CDR3 sequence (DNA): TGTGCCAGCAGCTTACGGGCGGGGGATGAAGCTTTCTTT.

The chain has TRBV5-6 and TRBJ1-1; the D gene is possibly TRBD1 (6 bases). The CDR3 spans 16 residues. V was cut by 4 bases and J by 5 bases, with 21 bases left in between. CDR1 and CDR2 (germline): SGHDT, YYEEEE. The CDR3 is CASSPWRGALITEAFF. The CDR3 nucleotides are TGTGCCAGCAGCCCCTGGCGGGGGGCTTTAATAACTGAAGCTTTCTTT.

The rearrangement joins TRBV10-3 to TRBJ2-3; 9 bases are a match to TRBD1. J was trimmed by 4 bases and V by 3 bases; bases with no gene match: 5. CDR3 size: 15 residues. Germline V gene sequence: CDR1 ENHRY, CDR2 SYGVKD. In nucleotides, the CDR3 is TGTGCCATCAGTGAAACAGGGGGCAGTGCAGATACGCAGTATTTT. Translated: CAISETGGSADTQYF.

This clone was recorded only once. CDR3 sequence reads: CASSYSPSGNSYEQYF. The CDR3 DNA follows: TGTGCCAGCAGTTACTCACCTAGCGGGAACTCCTACGAGCAGTACTTC. The V gene is TRBV6-2 or TRBV6-3, the J gene TRBJ2-7; 9 positions agree with TRBD2. Germline values: CDR1 MNHEY, CDR2 SVGEGT. Unmatched junction bases numbered 3, after V lost 0 bases and J lost 0 bases. The CDR3 contains 16 residues.

The rearrangement joins TRBV7-9 to TRBJ2-1; TRBD2 agrees at 11 bases. In germline, CDR1 is SEHNR, CDR2 FQNEAQ (reference sequence). There are 16 residues in the CDR3. V dropped 5 bases and J dropped 9; count of bases not matched to a gene: 12. This CDR3 reads CASSTLLAGAYSEQFF. The DNA for the CDR3 is TGTGCCAGCAGCACCTTACTAGCGGGAGCATATAGTGAGCAGTTCTTC.

This rearrangement joins TRBV11-1 to TRBJ1-1, with TRBD1 identical over 9 bases. The CDR3 has 13 amino acids. Germline V CDR1 and CDR2: SGHAT, FQDESV (reference sequence). V gave up 6 bases and J gave up 7 bases; unmatched junction bases: 6. As DNA, the CDR3 is TGTGCCAGCAGGCCCGGGACAGGGAGTGAAGCTTTCTTT. Its protein is CASRPGTGSEAFF.

The V call is TRBV10-3, the J call TRBJ1-1; perhaps TRBD1 as D (6 bases). Germline CDR1 ENHRY, CDR2 SYGVKD. The CDR3 covers 15 residues. V lost 3 bases, J lost 1 base, and 12 bases lay in between. The CDR3 DNA follows: TGTGCCATCAGTGACGCCGGGACACAGAACACTGAAGCTTTCTTT. Translating gives CAISDAGTQNTEAFF.

The rearrangement joins TRBV6-5 to TRBJ1-5; D is unresolved. With 5 bases removed from V and 5 bases from J, the gap between germline ends came to 4 bases. There are 11 residues in the CDR3. Germline-derived CDR1 and CDR2 are MNHEY and SVGAGI. The CDR3 loop reads CASSTHQPQHF. The CDR3, as DNA: TGTGCCAGCAGTACTCATCAGCCCCAGCATTTT.

The V call is TRBV19, the J call TRBJ1-2; a weak D match, TRBD1 (6 bases). Trimming removed 8 bases at V and 4 bases at J, with 8 bases between. This CDR3 contains 11 residues. Germline V CDR1 and CDR2: LNHDA, SQIVND (reference sequence). The CDR3 sequence is CASEGVYGYTF. DNA for the CDR3: TGTGCCAGTGAGGGGGTCTATGGCTACACCTTC.

This clone has just a few counts. The rearrangement links TRBV5-4 to TRBJ1-2; TRBD1 matches at 9 bases. Germline lookup yields CDR1 SGHNT and CDR2 YYREEE (reference sequence). The J segment lost 8 bases and the V segment lost 2 bases, leaving 4 bases of the junction unmatched. The CDR3 is made up of 13 amino acids. This CDR3 is CASSLTGGNGYTF. The CDR3 nucleotides read TGTGCCAGCAGCTTAACAGGGGGCAACGGCTACACCTTC. Drawing the rest from reference TRBV5-4 and TRBJ1-2, the complete variable domain is ETGVTQSPTHLIKTRGQQVTLRCSSQSGHNTVSWYQQALGQGPQFIFQYYREEENGRGNFPPRFSGLQFPNYSSELNVNALELDDSALYLCASSLTGGNGYTFGSGTRLTVV.

The chain couples TRBV10-1 to TRBJ2-1; D possibly corresponds to TRBD1 (5 bases). V lost 4 bases to trimming and J lost 10 bases, with 8 bases between them. CDR3 length: 11 residues. Germline CDR1 and CDR2: WNHNN and SYGVQD (reference sequence). DNA for the CDR3: TGCGCCAGCAGTGGTGGGGCCGAGCAGTTCTTC. Protein sequence: CASSGGAEQFF.

The chain joins TRBV6-6 to TRBJ1-2; D is possibly TRBD1 (5 bases). Germline V gene data show CDR1 as MNHNY and CDR2 as SVGAGI (reference sequence). The CDR3 loop spans 13 amino acids. The V gene lost 6 bases and the J gene lost 4 bases, with 12 bases spanning the gap. Here the CDR3 reads CASRLQAGYGYTF. CDR3 sequence (DNA): TGTGCCAGCAGGCTACAGGCAGGCTATGGCTACACCTTC.

This clone has a single count. The rearrangement joins TRBV18 to TRBJ1-6; TRBD1 matches at 7 bases. The CDR3 runs to 15 residues. V dropped 6 bases and J dropped 5; count of bases not matched to a gene: 7. CDR1 and CDR2 (germline): KGHSH, LQKENI. CDR3 sequence (DNA): TGTGCCAGCTCTCGCGGACAGGCCAATAATTCACCCCTCCACTTT. Its protein is CASSRGQANNSPLHF.

The chain recombines TRBV24-1 with TRBJ1-2; 9 positions match TRBD1. V lost 5 bases and J lost 4; bases outside the gene matches: 7. Germline CDR1 is KGHDR and CDR2 is SFDVKD. The length of the CDR3 is 15 residues. For the CDR3, the DNA is TGTGCCACCAGTGCCAGGACAGGGGTGGCCTATGGCTACACCTTC. Its translation: CATSARTGVAYGYTF.

This clone was seen only a few times. The chain recombines TRBV3-1 (or the pseudogene TRBV3-2) with TRBJ1-3, with 7 bases identical to TRBD1. Germline CDR1 reads LGHDT; CDR2 reads YNNKEL (reference sequence). The CDR3 has 16 amino acids. J lost 4 bases, V lost 1 base, and 7 bases had no gene match. The CDR3: CASSQGQGAGGNTIYF. CDR3 DNA sequence: TGTGCCAGCAGCCAAGGACAGGGTGCGGGAGGAAACACCATATATTTT.

For the CDR3, the DNA is TGTGCCTGGAGTTTACCACAGGGCGGGCGGACTGAAGCTTTCTTT. Amino acid sequence: CAWSLPQGGRTEAFF. J is TRBJ1-1 and V is TRBV30; tentative D call: TRBD1 (6 bases). V was cut by 2 bases and J by 5 bases, with 18 bases left in between. CDR1 and CDR2 from the germline V gene are GTSNPN and SVGIG (reference sequence). The CDR3 has 15 residues.

The CDR3, as DNA: TGTGCCAGCATGGGGGGGGGATCTTGGGGCAATCAGCCCCAGCATTTT. This gives the protein CASMGGGSWGNQPQHF. This rearrangement joins TRBV2 to TRBJ1-5, with D perhaps matching TRBD1 (5 bases). The V and J ends lost 7 bases and 2 bases respectively, with 18 bases between them. This CDR3 contains 16 residues. The germline CDR1 and CDR2 sequences are SNHLY and FYNNEI.

This clone was picked up a small number of times. The V call is TRBV19, the J call TRBJ1-3; no definite D call. The CDR3 totals 13 residues. Trimming left V 10 bases short and J 0 bases short, with 10 bases between. CDR1 is LNHDA, CDR2 SQIVND, per germline (reference sequence). CDR3 amino acids: CATSRFSGNTIYF. As DNA, the CDR3 is TGTGCCACAAGCCGCTTCTCTGGAAACACCATATATTTT.